This T cell receptor (beta chain) emerged from a study of blood T cell repertoires in COVID-19. Across the whole study: Italy, Spain and the United States were the sources of the convalescent and acute COVID-19 samples.

In the original workflow: It was from reference gene primer amplification that nucleated cell counts were estimated. Repertoires were generated with immunoSEQ multiplex PCR, while TCRdb's copy carries only in-frame clones and drops some. That table supplies the V and J calls and clone size; D and trimming were determined from the DNA. The sample includes about 270,000 clones, 91% of them seen just once. The germline V gene has CDR1 SGHKS and CDR2 YYEKEE (reference sequence). The CDR3 has 15 amino acids. Germline trimming cut 4 bases from V and 7 bases from J; bases unmatched to any gene: 10. The age range of participants was 18 to 89 years, with residence in about two dozen US areas. Participants' own reports of clinical history determined their cohort assignment.

The receptor was derived from a man aged 40-55 years who had been exposed to COVID-19. The specimen was PBMCs or T cells enriched from blood (not recorded which). The V gene is TRBV5-5, the J gene TRBJ2-7, with 11 nucleotides matching TRBD2. CDR3 in DNA: TGTGCCAGCAGCCCTCTAGCGGGGGGCGACAGGGAGCAGTACTTC. Encoded protein: CASSPLAGGDREQYF.